This TCR beta chain was sequenced for a study of T cells in localized non-small cell lung cancer. Measured with immunoSEQ multiplex PCR; TCRdb has only the in-frame clones, and not every one. Of about 40,000 clones in the sample, approximately 80% are singletons; the top ten hold about 7%. The CDR3 contains 16 residues. V was cut by 3 bases and J by 3 bases, with 17 bases left in between. The V gene's germline CDR1 is LNHDA and CDR2 SQIVND (reference sequence). The chain links TRBV19 to TRBJ1-1; no clear D. The specimen comprised peripheral blood mononuclear cells, sampled before any cancer treatment. This TCR came from a male donor aged 60 or over with stage II lung adenocarcinoma. CDR3 amino acids: CASSIQAAGLYTEAFF. The CDR3 bases are TGTGCCAGTAGTATTCAGGCAGCGGGTTTGTACACTGAAGCTTTCTTT.